The 17 T cell receptor beta chains below come from one sample, sequenced in a study of blood T cell repertoires in COVID-19. This table comes from immunoSEQ multiplex PCR, and its TCRdb copy is limited to in-frame clones, with some not included. Of a few hundred thousand clones detected, 84% appear once; the ten largest clones hold roughly 4.6%. Sequenced sample: peripheral blood. The receptor set was obtained from a woman aged 60-75 years who had recovered from COVID-19.

The chain carries TRBV18 and TRBJ2-7, with 8 bases lining up with TRBD2. The germline V gene encodes CDR1 KGHSH and CDR2 LQKENI. With 4 bases clipped from V and 5 bases from J, the junction kept 7 bases outside the gene matches. The length of the CDR3 is 14 residues. In DNA, the CDR3 is TGTGCCAGCTCACTACTAGCGGACCTTGACGAGCAGTACTTC. As protein: CASSLLADLDEQYF.

The genes are TRBV5-1 and TRBJ1-3, with D unclear. Trimming stripped 2 bases from V and 0 bases from J, with 6 bases between. This CDR3 has 14 amino acids. CDR1 SGHRS and CDR2 YFSETQ come from the germline V gene. The CDR3: CASSLTDSGNTIYF. The DNA for the CDR3 is TGCGCCAGCAGCTTAACAGACTCTGGAAACACCATATATTTT.

The genes are TRBV12-3 or TRBV12-4 and TRBJ2-5, with 7 bases fitting TRBD1. The CDR3 extends over 13 amino acids. V lost 4 bases, J lost 7 bases, and 6 bases stayed unmatched. CDR3 DNA: TGTGCCAGCAGTTCGACAGGGTTGGTGACCCAGTACTTC. It specifies CASSSTGLVTQYF.

The gene calls are TRBV7-3 and TRBJ2-2, with 10 bases that match TRBD1. Per germline, CDR1 SGHTA and CDR2 FQGTGA. V shed 5 bases and J 2 bases; nucleotides not matched to a gene: 5. The CDR3 totals 16 residues. The DNA of the CDR3 is TGTGCCAGCAGCCCGACAGGGGGCACTAACACCGGGGAGCTGTTTTTT. This encodes CASSPTGGTNTGELFF.

The chain is built from TRBV6-6 and TRBJ2-5; D gene unclear. V lost 2 bases, J lost 5 bases, and 6 bases lay in between. CDR1 and CDR2 from the germline V gene are MNHNY and SVGAGI (reference sequence). CDR3 size: 12 residues. The CDR3 coding sequence is TGTGCCAGCAGTTACGTCCGGGAGACCCAGTACTTC. It is translated as CASSYVRETQYF.

This chain links TRBV9 with TRBJ2-3; maybe TRBD2 (6 bases). The CDR3 totals 15 residues. CDR1 SGDLS and CDR2 YYNGEE come from the germline V gene. Deletions cut 0 bases from V and 7 bases from J, with 15 bases between. The CDR3 sequence: CASSVEGPGENTQYF. The CDR3 coding sequence is TGTGCCAGCAGCGTAGAAGGTCCGGGGGAGAATACGCAGTATTTT.

The CDR3 loop reads CSASDRGNDEKLFF. The DNA of the CDR3 is TGCAGTGCTAGTGACAGGGGAAATGACGAAAAACTGTTTTTT. The rearrangement joins TRBV20-1 to TRBJ1-4; TRBD1 agrees at 8 bases. The CDR3 extends over 14 amino acids. V trimming: 3 bases; J trimming: 8 bases; junction bases outside the gene matches: 8. The germline gives CDR1 DFQATT, CDR2 SNEGSKA (reference sequence).

Here the CDR3 DNA reads TGCGCCAGCAGCCACCCCCTCCGCAGGGGGCATACTGAAGCTTTCTTT. Protein: CASSHPLRRGHTEAFF. The rearrangement links TRBV4-1 to TRBJ1-1; 8 bases fit TRBD1. The V and J ends lost 3 bases and 5 bases, in that order; junction bases with no gene match: 11. This CDR3 region has 16 residues. The germline gives CDR1 MGHRA, CDR2 YSYEKL.

The V gene is TRBV5-4, the J gene TRBJ1-6, with TRBD1 matching over 7 bases. The CDR3 is 14 residues long. V lost 4 bases to trimming and J lost 4 bases; unmatched junction nucleotides: 2. The germline CDR1 and CDR2 sequences are SGHNT and YYREEE (reference sequence). CDR3 in amino acids: CASSPGQYNSPLHF. DNA of the CDR3: TGTGCCAGCAGCCCGGGACAGTATAATTCACCCCTCCACTTT.

This clone was seen a single time. The chain is built from TRBV30 and TRBJ1-6, with TRBD1 identical over 7 bases. The CDR3 consists of 12 residues. Germline CDR1 and CDR2: GTSNPN and SVGIG (reference sequence). Losses at the gene ends were 5 bases for V and 9 bases for J; bases not matched to a gene: 4. CDR3 sequence reads: CAWGNRGSPLHF. CDR3 sequence (DNA): TGTGCCTGGGGGAACAGGGGTTCACCCCTCCACTTT.

This clone was picked up a small number of times. V gene TRBV18 combines with J gene TRBJ1-1, with a weak D call TRBD1 (6 bases). V lost 6 bases and J 4 bases, leaving 12 bases between the germline ends. CDR1 and CDR2 from the germline V gene are KGHSH and LQKENI. The CDR3 contains 13 residues. For the CDR3, the DNA is TGTGCCAGCTCGGCAGGGGAGACCACTGAAGCTTTCTTT. It translates to CASSAGETTEAFF.

The chain carries TRBV12-3 or TRBV12-4 and TRBJ2-1; 8 bases are a match to TRBD2. V was pared by 6 bases and J by 10 bases, with 8 bases of the junction left unmatched. The CDR3 has 13 amino acids. CDR3 nucleotide sequence: TGTGCCAGCAGGGGACTAGTCAGCCGGGAGCAGTTCTTC. The encoded protein is CASRGLVSREQFF.

The chain recombines TRBV6-4 with TRBJ1-5; the D is unclear. Deletions cut 7 bases from V and 4 bases from J, with 17 bases between. The germline V gene encodes CDR1 MRHNA and CDR2 SNTAGT. The CDR3 has 15 residues. The CDR3 nucleotides are TGTGCCAGCATTTGGCAAGATCCCCCGAATCAGCCCCAGCATTTT. It specifies CASIWQDPPNQPQHF.

The V gene is TRBV7-8, the J gene TRBJ1-5, with a tentative D call TRBD1 (5 bases). CDR1 SGHVS and CDR2 FQNEAQ come from the germline V gene. V lost 2 bases and J lost 9, with 14 bases in between. The CDR3 consists of 14 residues. The CDR3 nucleotides are TGTGCCAGCAGCTTAAAGACACTAAGGGGGCCCCAGCATTTT. Amino acids: CASSLKTLRGPQHF.

The chain couples TRBV5-5 to TRBJ1-5; maybe TRBD1 (6 bases). V was cut by 0 bases and J by 5 bases, with 9 bases left in between. The CDR3 runs to 14 residues. CDR1 SGHKS and CDR2 YYEKEE come from the germline V gene (reference sequence). The CDR3 sequence: CASSLVGGDQPQHF. DNA for the CDR3: TGTGCCAGCAGCTTGGTAGGGGGGGATCAGCCCCAGCATTTT.

The chain carries TRBV19 and TRBJ2-3, with D perhaps TRBD1 (7 bases). Trimming stripped 5 bases from V and 7 bases from J, with 16 bases between. This CDR3 is built from 14 residues. In germline, CDR1 is LNHDA, CDR2 SQIVND (reference sequence). The CDR3 DNA follows: TGTGCCAGTAGTTCCCAGGGGGGTAGAAATACGCAGTATTTT. Its protein product is CASSSQGGRNTQYF.

The genes are TRBV4-3 and TRBJ1-1, with TRBD1 identical over 8 bases. CDR1 and CDR2 from the germline V gene are LGHNA and YSLEER. This CDR3 comprises 21 residues. The ends lost 0 bases at V and 6 bases at J; junction bases unmatched: 24. The CDR3 spells CASSQDGEDRDPGSWRPEAFF. The CDR3 coding sequence is TGCGCCAGCAGCCAAGACGGGGAGGACAGGGACCCCGGGAGTTGGAGGCCTGAAGCTTTCTTT.